A single sample gave rise to the 17 T cell receptor beta chains below, sequenced in a study of T cell responses to AZD1222 COVID-19 vaccine. The protocol was immunoSEQ multiplex PCR, while the TCRdb copy is restricted to in-frame clones and leaves out a portion. The sample features about 140,000 clones, with 2% to 2.5% in its top ten. Sequenced sample: peripheral blood. The receptors here all came from an adult in good health.

The chain combines TRBV7-9 with TRBJ1-6; D remains ambiguous. The CDR3 consists of 15 residues. Trimming left V 2 bases short and J 10 bases short, with 15 bases between. Per germline, CDR1 SEHNR and CDR2 FQNEAQ (reference sequence). This chain's CDR3 is CASSLSGQVGSPLHF. CDR3 DNA sequence: TGTGCCAGCAGCTTATCTGGCCAGGTCGGGTCACCCCTCCACTTT. Using reference TRBV7-9 and TRBJ1-6 for the parts outside the CDR3, the full variable domain is DTGVSQNPRHKITKRGQNVTFRCDPISEHNRLYWYRQTLGQGPEFLTYFQNEAQLEKSRLLSDRFSAERPKGSFSTLEIQRTEQGDSAMYLCASSLSGQVGSPLHFGNGTRLTVT.

The chain combines TRBV7-9 with TRBJ1-1; D is perhaps TRBD1 (5 bases). Trimming left V 1 base short and J 1 base short, with 7 bases between. The CDR3 is 14 amino acids. Looked up from germline, CDR1 is SEHNR and CDR2 is FQNEAQ (reference sequence). CDR3: CASSLGTGNTEAFF. CDR3 bases: TGTGCCAGCAGCTTAGGTACAGGGAACACTGAAGCTTTCTTT.

The chain combines TRBV7-9 with TRBJ2-1; 9 bases map to TRBD2. The CDR3 runs 15 residues. The J segment lost 10 bases and the V segment lost 5 bases, leaving 12 bases of the junction unmatched. Germline V lookup: CDR1 SEHNR, CDR2 FQNEAQ (reference sequence). The CDR3 loop is CASSPPLAGEGEQFF. The CDR3 region has the DNA TGTGCCAGCAGCCCTCCCTTAGCGGGGGAAGGGGAGCAGTTCTTC.

The genes are TRBV7-9 and TRBJ2-1, with D perhaps given as TRBD1 or TRBD2 (8 bases each). Trimming shortened V by 1 base and J by 5 bases, and 18 bases separated the two germline ends. Germline CDR1 reads SEHNR; CDR2 reads FQNEAQ (reference sequence). The CDR3 runs 17 residues. The CDR3 spells CASSLVGGDRIDNEQFF. CDR3 nucleotide sequence: TGTGCCAGCAGCTTAGTCGGGGGGGACAGGATAGACAATGAGCAGTTCTTC.

This chain uses TRBV10-3 with TRBJ2-3, with D uncertain. Germline V gives CDR1 ENHRY, CDR2 SYGVKD. CDR3 size: 16 residues. V was shortened by 2 bases and J by 2 bases, with 14 bases between the two germline ends. CDR3 sequence: CAISEDRKINTDTQYF. The CDR3 DNA reads as TGTGCCATCAGTGAGGACCGAAAAATCAACACAGATACGCAGTATTTT.

The chain combines TRBV19 with TRBJ1-5; possibly TRBD1 for D (6 bases). The CDR3 contains 16 residues. V was clipped by 6 bases and J by 0 bases, with 15 bases between them. Germline CDR1 reads LNHDA; CDR2 reads SQIVND (reference sequence). CDR3 in DNA: TGTGCCAGTAGCCTCCTCAGGGGCTATAGCAATCAGCCCCAGCATTTT. Translated, it gives CASSLLRGYSNQPQHF.

This chain uses TRBV6-1 with TRBJ1-1; D remains unclear. This CDR3 comprises 13 residues. Germline lookup yields CDR1 MNHNS and CDR2 SASEGT. V was trimmed by 3 bases and J by 3 bases, leaving 8 bases between them. The CDR3 bases are TGTGCCAGCAGTGATCGGGGAGACACTGAAGCTTTCTTT. It encodes CASSDRGDTEAFF.

The genes are TRBV7-6 and TRBJ1-3, with D hard to call. V was pared by 2 bases and J by 0 bases, with 11 bases between. The CDR3 runs 16 residues. Looked up from germline, CDR1 is SGHVS and CDR2 is FNYEAQ. The CDR3 DNA sequence: TGTGCCAGCAGCTTATTCGCAATGGGCTCTGGAAACACCATATATTTT. The encoded protein is CASSLFAMGSGNTIYF.

V gene TRBV29-1 combines with J gene TRBJ1-3, with unresolved D. The V and J ends lost 4 bases and 1 base respectively, with 8 bases between them. CDR1 is SQVTM and CDR2 is ANQGSEA in the germline V gene. The CDR3 totals 13 residues. The DNA for the CDR3 is TGCAGCGTTGTCGAAGGTTCTGGAAACACCATATATTTT. Translated, it gives CSVVEGSGNTIYF.

The V and J genes are TRBV5-1 and TRBJ2-1; D remains ambiguous. The CDR3 is 11 residues long. The germline CDR1 and CDR2 sequences are SGHRS and YFSETQ. Trimming removed 0 bases at V and 6 bases at J, with 1 base between. CDR3 nucleotide sequence: TGCGCCAGCAGCTTGGGCAATGAGCAGTTCTTC. Its translation is CASSLGNEQFF.

The chain links TRBV3-1 (or the pseudogene TRBV3-2) to TRBJ2-7; D tentatively fits TRBD1 or TRBD2 (5 bases each). Trimming removed 3 bases from V and 4 bases from J, with 10 bases in between. The CDR3 has 13 amino acids. Germline V CDR1 and CDR2: LGHDT, YNNKEL (reference sequence). The CDR3 nucleotides are TGTGCCAGCAGCCAGAGGGGCCTATACGAGCAGTACTTC. Translation: CASSQRGLYEQYF.

This chain links TRBV6-1 with TRBJ2-1; 7 bases are a match to TRBD1. The CDR3 is made up of 14 amino acids. V dropped 1 base and J dropped 9; count of bases not matched to a gene: 6. Per germline, CDR1 MNHNS and CDR2 SASEGT. The chain's CDR3 is CASSEGQGVGEQFF. In nucleotides, the CDR3 is TGTGCCAGCAGTGAAGGTCAGGGGGTGGGTGAGCAGTTCTTC.

This rearrangement joins TRBV18 to TRBJ1-2, with TRBD1 as a possible D gene (6 bases). Germline assignment: CDR1 KGHSH and CDR2 LQKENI. The length of the CDR3 is 12 residues. Trimming shortened V by 1 base and J by 8 bases, and 8 bases separated the two germline ends. Written as DNA, the CDR3 is TGTGCCAGCTCACCACTTCAGGGGGGCTACACCTTC. It translates to CASSPLQGGYTF.

The chain combines TRBV19 with TRBJ1-5; D is ambiguous. From germline, CDR1 is LNHDA and CDR2 SQIVND (reference sequence). The CDR3 has 13 residues. The germline V and J ends were trimmed by 8 bases and 3 bases, with 11 bases remaining between them. The CDR3: CASGRSHNQPQHF. The CDR3, as DNA: TGTGCCAGTGGCCGGAGTCACAATCAGCCCCAGCATTTT.

Details on this clone: Other nucleotide sequences in the sample specify the same CDR3. The J gene is TRBJ1-2, the V gene TRBV20-1; D gene unclear. The CDR3 contains 11 residues. The V gene lost 3 bases and the J gene lost 2 bases, with 4 bases spanning the gap. In germline, CDR1 is DFQATT, CDR2 SNEGSKA (reference sequence). CDR3 in amino acids: CSARENYGYTF. In DNA form, the CDR3 reads TGCAGTGCTAGGGAGAACTATGGCTACACCTTC.

The chain couples TRBV18 to TRBJ1-1; no reliable D call. Trimming removed 2 bases at V and 0 bases at J, with 7 bases between. From germline, CDR1 is KGHSH and CDR2 LQKENI. The CDR3 sequence is 14 residues long. This CDR3 is CASSPSGMNTEAFF. The CDR3 bases are TGTGCCAGCTCACCATCCGGAATGAACACTGAAGCTTTCTTT.

J is TRBJ2-3 and V is TRBV7-2; 7 bases fit TRBD1. The length of the CDR3 is 14 residues. CDR1 is SGHTA and CDR2 is FQGNSA in the germline V gene. Germline trimming cut 5 bases from V and 1 base from J; bases unmatched to any gene: 3. The DNA for the CDR3 is TGTGCCAGCAGCCGGACAGGCGGCACAGATACGCAGTATTTT. Translating it yields CASSRTGGTDTQYF.